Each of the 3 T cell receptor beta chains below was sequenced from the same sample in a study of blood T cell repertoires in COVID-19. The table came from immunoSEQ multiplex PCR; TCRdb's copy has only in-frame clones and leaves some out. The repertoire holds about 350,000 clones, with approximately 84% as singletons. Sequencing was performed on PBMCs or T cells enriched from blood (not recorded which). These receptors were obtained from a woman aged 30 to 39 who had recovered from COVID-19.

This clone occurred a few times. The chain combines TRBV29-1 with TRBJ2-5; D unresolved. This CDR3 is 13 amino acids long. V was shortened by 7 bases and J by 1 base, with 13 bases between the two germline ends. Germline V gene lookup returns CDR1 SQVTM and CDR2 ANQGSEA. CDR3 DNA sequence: TGCAGCGCAGAAGGCAGACTCCAAGAGACCCAGTACTTC. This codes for CSAEGRLQETQYF.

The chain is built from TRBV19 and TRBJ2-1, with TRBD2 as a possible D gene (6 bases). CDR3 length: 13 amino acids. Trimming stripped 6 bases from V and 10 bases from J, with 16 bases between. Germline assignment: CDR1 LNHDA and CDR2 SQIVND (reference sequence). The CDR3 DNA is TGTGCCAGTAGCGTGCCGGGGGTAGGGGAGCAGTTCTTC. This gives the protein CASSVPGVGEQFF.

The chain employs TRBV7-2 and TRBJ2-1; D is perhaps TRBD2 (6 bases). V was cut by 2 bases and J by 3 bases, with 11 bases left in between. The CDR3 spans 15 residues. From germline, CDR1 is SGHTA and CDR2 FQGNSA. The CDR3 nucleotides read TGTGCCAGCAGCTTATGGGGCGGGAACTACAATGAGCAGTTCTTC. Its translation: CASSLWGGNYNEQFF.